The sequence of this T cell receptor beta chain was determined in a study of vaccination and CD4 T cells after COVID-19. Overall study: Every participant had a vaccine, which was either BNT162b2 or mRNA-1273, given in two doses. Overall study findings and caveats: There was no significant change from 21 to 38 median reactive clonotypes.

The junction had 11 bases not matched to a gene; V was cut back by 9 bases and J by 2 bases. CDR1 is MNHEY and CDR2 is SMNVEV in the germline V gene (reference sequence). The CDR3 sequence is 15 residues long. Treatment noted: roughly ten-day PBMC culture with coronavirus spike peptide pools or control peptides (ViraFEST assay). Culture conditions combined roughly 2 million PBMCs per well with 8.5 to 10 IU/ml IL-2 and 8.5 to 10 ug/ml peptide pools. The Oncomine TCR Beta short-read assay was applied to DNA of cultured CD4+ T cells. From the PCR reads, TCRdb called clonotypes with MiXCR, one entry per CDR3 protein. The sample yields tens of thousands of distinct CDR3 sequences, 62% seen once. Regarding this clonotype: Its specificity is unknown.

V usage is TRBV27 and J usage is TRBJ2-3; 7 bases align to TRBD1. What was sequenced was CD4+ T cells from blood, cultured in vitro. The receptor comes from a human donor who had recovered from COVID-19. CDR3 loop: CASRSGTAFTDTQYF. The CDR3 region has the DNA TGTGCCAGTCGGTCCGGGACAGCCTTCACAGATACGCAGTATTTT.